These 9 T cell receptor beta chains originate from one sample sequenced in a study of cytotoxic CD8 clonotypes in ibrutinib-treated CLL. TCRdb keeps only in-frame clones here, not all; method: immunoSEQ multiplex PCR. The repertoire holds 15,000 or so clones, with 81% as singletons. The sequencing used PBMCs, collected before ibrutinib treatment. These receptors were taken from a human donor with chronic lymphocytic leukemia.

The chain employs TRBV12-5 and TRBJ2-5; D may be TRBD2 (6 bases). Per germline, CDR1 LGHNT and CDR2 FRNRAP. Trimming removed 5 bases at V and 5 bases at J, with 12 bases between. CDR3 length: 13 amino acids. The CDR3 is CASGAGRGETQYF. CDR3 bases: TGTGCTAGTGGTGCTGGTCGGGGGGAGACCCAGTACTTC. The variable domain in full, with the rest retrieved from reference TRBV12-5 and TRBJ2-5, is DARVTQTPRHKVTEMGQEVTMRCQPILGHNTVFWYRQTMMQGLELLAYFRNRAPLDDSGMPKDRFSAEMPDATLATLKIQPSEPRDSAVYFCASGAGRGETQYFGPGTRLLVL.

The chain has TRBV6-5 and TRBJ2-7, with 7 bases identical to TRBD1. Germline trimming cut 10 bases from V and 5 bases from J; bases unmatched to any gene: 14. In germline, CDR1 is MNHEY, CDR2 SVGAGI. CDR3 length: 14 residues. CDR3: CATQRGRGQNEQYF. DNA of the CDR3: TGTGCCACCCAGAGGGGAAGGGGGCAGAACGAGCAGTACTTC.

This chain connects TRBV9 to TRBJ2-7; D might be TRBD2 (5 bases). From germline, CDR1 is SGDLS and CDR2 YYNGEE. The CDR3 totals 14 residues. Trimming took off 0 bases at V and 7 bases at J, with 14 bases between the two ends. The CDR3 region is CASSVDSGSREQYF. The CDR3 DNA reads as TGTGCCAGCAGCGTAGATTCGGGGTCGAGGGAGCAGTACTTC.

The chain has TRBV5-1 and TRBJ1-1, with a tentative D call TRBD1 (6 bases). Germline values: CDR1 SGHRS, CDR2 YFSETQ. The CDR3 length is 15 residues. With 0 bases removed from V and 1 base from J, the gap between germline ends came to 10 bases. The CDR3 nucleotides read TGCGCCAGCAGCTTGGGTGGGGGCCCGAACACTGAAGCTTTCTTT. Translating gives CASSLGGGPNTEAFF.

The chain couples TRBV30 to TRBJ2-7; TRBD2 is a possible D gene (6 bases). Germline loops: CDR1 GTSNPN, CDR2 SVGIG (reference sequence). This CDR3 contains 14 residues. The V and J ends lost 2 bases and 7 bases respectively, with 18 bases between them. CDR3 residues: CAWSPPGLAREQYF. The CDR3, as DNA: TGTGCCTGGAGTCCTCCGGGTCTAGCGAGGGAGCAGTACTTC.

The chain carries TRBV5-1 and TRBJ2-1; weak D call: TRBD2 (7 bases). V was shortened by 4 bases and J by 10 bases, with 24 bases between the two germline ends. CDR1 SGHRS and CDR2 YFSETQ come from the germline V gene. This CDR3 spans 16 amino acids. CDR3 nucleotides: TGCGCCAGCAGCGGGGAACAGGGAGGGCGTTTTAGAGAGCAGTTCTTC. This sequence encodes CASSGEQGGRFREQFF.

The V and J genes are TRBV7-9 and TRBJ2-7, with unresolved D. V lost 5 bases and J 2 bases, leaving 13 bases between the germline ends. This CDR3 is built from 14 residues. CDR1 is SEHNR, CDR2 FQNEAQ, per germline (reference sequence). CDR3 DNA sequence: TGTGCCAGCAGCCCCCGACTTCGCCCCTACGAGCAGTACTTC. It translates to CASSPRLRPYEQYF.

This chain uses TRBV28 with TRBJ2-1; tentatively, D is TRBD2 (6 bases). V lost 3 bases, J lost 8 bases, and 14 bases lay in between. Germline V gene data show CDR1 as MDHEN and CDR2 as SYDVKM. The CDR3 spans 14 residues. In nucleotides, the CDR3 is TGTGCCAGCAGTTTTACCCAGGGAGGTCATGAGCAGTTCTTC. It encodes CASSFTQGGHEQFF.

The V call is TRBV28, the J call TRBJ1-2; possible D gene TRBD1, 5 bases. The germline V gene encodes CDR1 MDHEN and CDR2 SYDVKM. Trimming cost V 6 bases and J 5 bases, with 13 bases left between them. The CDR3 consists of 13 residues. The CDR3 reads CASREGRRYGYTF. The CDR3 DNA follows: TGTGCCAGCAGGGAGGGGCGGAGATATGGCTACACCTTC.